A single sample is the source of the 12 T cell receptor beta chains below, sequenced in a study of T cells in Graves' hyperthyroidism and ophthalmopathy. TCR beta CDR3 regions were amplified from RNA transcripts. Researchers ran a first-round RT-PCR on the TCR CDR3 using the HTBI primer set. MiXCR, run by TCRdb on the multiplex PCR reads, gives a single entry per CDR3 protein. The table shows almost 600,000 distinct CDR3 sequences, with 14% occurring only once. The source material was blood. The receptor set was obtained from a woman aged 30 to 39 with Graves' hyperthyroidism that later progressed to Graves' ophthalmopathy.

This clonotype was recorded at least ten times. J is TRBJ2-7 and V is TRBV15; D call uncertain. Between the trimmed V and J ends, which lost 0 bases and 5 bases, there was a span of 11 bases. The CDR3 has 14 residues. CDR1 and CDR2 (germline): LNHNV, YYDKDF (reference sequence). This chain's CDR3 is CATSRDRTANEQYF. The DNA for the CDR3 is TGTGCCACCAGCAGAGATAGGACGGCCAACGAGCAGTACTTC.

This clonotype was recorded many times. This chain links TRBV27 with TRBJ1-2; tentatively, D is TRBD1 (5 bases). Per the germline V gene, CDR1 is MNHEY and CDR2 is SMNVEV (reference sequence). This CDR3 comprises 16 residues. Trimming took off 8 bases at V and 2 bases at J, with 21 bases between the two ends. The CDR3: CASGPPKGKRNYGYTF. The CDR3 bases are TGTGCCAGCGGTCCCCCTAAGGGGAAGCGGAACTATGGCTACACCTTC.

This clonotype showed up just a few times. This sequence joins TRBV4-1 and TRBJ2-7, with TRBD2 matching over 11 bases. CDR3 size: 20 residues. V trimming: 1 base; J trimming: 1 base; junction bases outside the gene matches: 15. The germline gives CDR1 MGHRA, CDR2 YSYEKL. The CDR3 DNA follows: TGCGCCAGCAGCCAAGTAGCGGGAGGGCCTAGAATTTCGGGTTCCTACGAGCAGTACTTC. Amino acid sequence: CASSQVAGGPRISGSYEQYF.

This clonotype has ten or more counts. The rearrangement links TRBV7-2 to TRBJ1-2; D ambiguous. This CDR3 contains 14 residues. Germline V gene sequence: CDR1 SGHTA, CDR2 FQGNSA. The germline V and J ends were trimmed by 2 bases and 1 base, with 8 bases remaining between them. This CDR3 reads CASSLKAINYGYTF. The CDR3, as DNA: TGTGCCAGCAGCTTAAAGGCCATTAACTATGGCTACACCTTC.

The chain joins TRBV6-5 to TRBJ1-4, with 7 bases that match TRBD1. The CDR3 is 19 residues long. V gave up 0 bases and J gave up 3 bases; unmatched junction bases: 13. The V gene's germline CDR1 is MNHEY and CDR2 SVGAGI. The CDR3 is CASSYSSPGQLFANEKLFF. The DNA of the CDR3 is TGTGCCAGCAGTTACTCATCACCGGGACAGCTTTTTGCTAATGAAAAACTGTTTTTT.

This chain joins TRBV20-1 and TRBJ1-1; tentative D call: TRBD1 (5 bases). From germline, CDR1 is DFQATT and CDR2 SNEGSKA (reference sequence). CDR3 length: 14 amino acids. V shed 6 bases and J shed 4 bases, with 18 bases lying between them. The CDR3 region is CSASRDGSVTEAFF. The CDR3 DNA is TGCAGTGCCAGCCGGGACGGATCGGTCACTGAAGCTTTCTTT.

This clonotype was seen repeatedly, ten times or more. The V call is TRBV3-1, the J call TRBJ2-6; D is uncertain. Germline assignment: CDR1 LGHDT and CDR2 YNNKEL (reference sequence). V was cut by 0 bases and J by 0 bases, with 6 bases left in between. CDR3 length equals 16 residues. The CDR3 is CASSQDRRSGANVLTF. For the CDR3, the DNA is TGTGCCAGCAGCCAAGATAGACGCTCTGGGGCCAACGTCCTGACTTTC.

Comments on this clonotype: A much larger clone differs from this one at a single base, so this may be a read error. The chain employs TRBV6-1 and TRBJ2-1; no reliable D call. V lost 8 bases and J 9 bases, leaving 11 bases between the germline ends. This CDR3 comprises 11 residues. Germline V gene lookup returns CDR1 MNHNS and CDR2 SASEGT. Here the CDR3 reads CASCVSTEQFF. For the CDR3, the DNA is TGTGCCAGCTGTGTGTCTACTGAGCAGTTCTTC.

This clonotype was counted only a few times. The gene calls are TRBV4-2 and TRBJ2-1, with D possibly TRBD1 on 5 matching bases. The CDR3 totals 15 residues. Germline CDR1 LGHNA, CDR2 YNFKEQ. V lost 0 bases and J lost 5, with 11 bases in between. The CDR3 bases are TGTGCCAGCAGCCAAGATTGGGGCAGGGACAATGAGCAGTTCTTC. This sequence encodes CASSQDWGRDNEQFF.

This rearrangement joins TRBV6-2 or TRBV6-3 to TRBJ2-3; 14 bases align to TRBD2. Germline V CDR1 and CDR2: MNHEY, SVGEGT. The CDR3 length is 19 residues. The trim removed 5 bases at V and 2 bases at J, leaving 12 bases unmatched. The CDR3: CASSRNARLAGGITDTQYF. CDR3 in DNA: TGTGCCAGCAGTAGGAACGCCAGACTAGCGGGAGGGATCACAGATACGCAGTATTTT.

This clonotype was found many times. V gene TRBV27 combines with J gene TRBJ2-1, with TRBD2 matching 8 bases. CDR1 and CDR2 (germline): MNHEY, SMNVEV (reference sequence). The CDR3 consists of 17 residues. V lost 3 bases and J lost 0; bases outside the gene matches: 7. CDR3 nucleotides: TGTGCCAGCAGTTTTGGCGGGAGGTCGAGCTCCTACAATGAGCAGTTCTTC. It yields the protein CASSFGGRSSSYNEQFF.

The rearrangement links TRBV12-3 or TRBV12-4 to TRBJ2-5; D tentatively fits TRBD1 or TRBD2 (5 bases each). V was clipped by 10 bases and J by 4 bases, with 19 bases between them. The CDR3 contains 14 residues. CDR3 residues: CATRATGTSETQYF. The CDR3 coding sequence is TGTGCCACCAGGGCGACCGGGACGTCAGAGACCCAGTACTTC.